This T cell receptor beta chain is from a study of cytomegalovirus exposure and HLA in healthy donors. Germline loops: CDR1 ENHRY, CDR2 SYGVKD. With 11 bases removed from V and 0 bases from J, the gap between germline ends came to 15 bases. CDR3 length: 14 amino acids. This PCR relied on a set of 60 Vbeta primers and 13 Jbeta primers. Assay: immunoSEQ multiplex PCR; the TCRdb copy retains only in-frame clones and omits some. The sample has fewer than 150,000 clones, about four fifths seen once; the top ten hold approximately 2.3%. The source of this sequence is a man aged 30 to 39 in good health and CMV-seronegative. This chain joins TRBV10-3 and TRBJ2-3; TRBD2 is a possible D gene (6 bases). The specimen sequenced was PBMCs. The DNA for the CDR3 is TGTGCCGTCTCTCGGAGGGCTAGCACAGATACGCAGTATTTT. Translating gives CAVSRRASTDTQYF.